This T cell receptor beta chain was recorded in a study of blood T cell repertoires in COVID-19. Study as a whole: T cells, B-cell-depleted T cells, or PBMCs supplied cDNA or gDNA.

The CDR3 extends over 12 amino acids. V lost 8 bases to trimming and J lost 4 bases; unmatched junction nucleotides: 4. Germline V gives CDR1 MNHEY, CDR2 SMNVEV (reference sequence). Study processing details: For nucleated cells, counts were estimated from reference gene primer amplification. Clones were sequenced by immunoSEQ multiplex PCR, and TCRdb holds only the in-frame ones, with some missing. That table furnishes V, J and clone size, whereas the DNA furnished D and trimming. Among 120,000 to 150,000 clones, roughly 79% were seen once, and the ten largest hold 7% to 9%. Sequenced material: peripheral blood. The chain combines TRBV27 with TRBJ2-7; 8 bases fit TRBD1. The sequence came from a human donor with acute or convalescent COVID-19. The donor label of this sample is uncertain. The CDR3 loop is CASRTGGYEQYF. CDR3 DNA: TGTGCCAGCCGAACAGGGGGATACGAGCAGTACTTC.